A selection of T cell receptor beta chains follows, all from one sample in a study of early T cells in non-severe SARS-CoV-2 infection. TCRdb reprocessed the 5' RACE reads with MiXCR, giving one entry per CDR3 protein. The sample lists 30,000 to 35,000 distinct CDR3 sequences, around 3.9% occurring once. Input material: whole blood. All receptors come from an adult who was a healthcare worker with PCR-confirmed SARS-CoV-2 infection or an uninfected control (not recorded which). CDR3s include the opening cysteine and the closing phenylalanine or tryptophan. The D gene is left open where the match is weak. Clone size, where shown, is once, few, many, or a class for clones that have expanded.

d_gene: .
abundance: few
v_gene: TRBV7-8
j_gene: TRBJ2-3
CDR3aa: CASTGPGQGTDTQYF
CDR3nt: TGTGCCAGCACCGGCCCTGGGCAGGGCACAGATACGCAGTATTTT

d_gene: .
abundance: many
v_gene: TRBV29-1
j_gene: TRBJ1-3
CDR3aa: CSVESPDPLYGNTIYF
CDR3nt: TGCAGCGTTGAGTCTCCAGATCCGTTGTACGGAAACACCATATATTTT

d_gene: TRBD2
abundance: many
v_gene: TRBV20-1
j_gene: TRBJ2-2
CDR3aa: CSARDSLPRPSGRGGGELFF
CDR3nt: TGCAGTGCTAGAGATTCACTTCCACGGCCTAGCGGGAGAGGCGGCGGGGAGCTGTTTTTT

d_gene: TRBD2
abundance: many
v_gene: TRBV7-8
j_gene: TRBJ2-1
CDR3aa: CASSLGSGRDREQFF
CDR3nt: TGTGCCAGCAGCTTAGGTAGCGGGAGGGATCGGGAGCAGTTCTTC

d_gene: .
abundance: many
v_gene: TRBV6-5
j_gene: TRBJ1-2
CDR3aa: CASSYSRTRGYNYGYTF
CDR3nt: TGTGCCAGCAGTTACTCGAGGACGAGAGGATACAACTATGGCTACACCTTC

d_gene: .
abundance: many
v_gene: TRBV7-3
j_gene: TRBJ1-5
CDR3aa: CASSLNNRQPQHF
CDR3nt: TGTGCCAGCAGCTTGAATAATAGGCAGCCCCAGCATTTT

d_gene: .
abundance: many
v_gene: TRBV5-4
j_gene: TRBJ1-2
CDR3aa: CASSRGQNTNYGYTF
CDR3nt: TGTGCCAGCAGCCGCGGACAGAATACTAACTATGGCTACACCTTC

d_gene: .
abundance: many
v_gene: TRBV11-2
j_gene: TRBJ2-2
CDR3aa: CASSFEQGELFF
CDR3nt: TGTGCCAGCAGCTTCGAACAGGGCGAGCTGTTTTTT

d_gene: .
abundance: many
v_gene: TRBV5-5
j_gene: TRBJ2-3
CDR3aa: CASSNEFFTQYF
CDR3nt: TGTGCCAGCAGCAATGAATTTTTTACGCAGTATTTT

d_gene: .
abundance: many
v_gene: TRBV28
j_gene: TRBJ1-1
CDR3aa: CASSLGVNTEAFF
CDR3nt: TGTGCCAGCAGTTTAGGAGTGAACACTGAAGCTTTCTTT

d_gene: .
abundance: many
v_gene: TRBV3-1
j_gene: TRBJ2-5
CDR3aa: CASSLEGLQETQYF
CDR3nt: TGTGCCAGCAGCCTCGAGGGGCTCCAAGAGACCCAGTACTTC

d_gene: TRBD2
abundance: .
v_gene: TRBV5-4
j_gene: TRBJ2-1
CDR3aa: CASSPGLAGGQEQFF
CDR3nt: TGTGCCAGCAGCCCAGGACTAGCGGGAGGCCAGGAGCAGTTCTTC

d_gene: .
abundance: .
v_gene: TRBV12-3/TRBV12-4
j_gene: TRBJ2-3
CDR3aa: CASRESGSTDTQYF
CDR3nt: TGTGCCAGCAGGGAAAGCGGGAGCACAGATACGCAGTATTTT

d_gene: TRBD1
abundance: .
v_gene: TRBV5-1
j_gene: TRBJ1-1
CDR3aa: CASSSSARGPTEAFF
CDR3nt: TGCGCCAGCAGCTCATCCGCCAGGGGGCCTACTGAAGCTTTCTTT

d_gene: TRBD2
abundance: many
v_gene: TRBV7-6
j_gene: TRBJ2-1
CDR3aa: CASSHFVRLAGQRAEQFF
CDR3nt: TGTGCCAGCAGCCATTTTGTACGACTAGCGGGCCAGAGGGCTGAGCAGTTCTTC

d_gene: TRBD2
abundance: many
v_gene: TRBV3-1
j_gene: TRBJ2-7
CDR3aa: CASSQGWAGGNEQYF
CDR3nt: TGTGCCAGCAGCCAAGGATGGGCGGGGGGCAACGAGCAGTACTTC

d_gene: .
abundance: few
v_gene: TRBV6-6
j_gene: TRBJ2-5
CDR3aa: CASRQGQNQETQYF
CDR3nt: TGTGCCAGCAGACAAGGACAGAACCAAGAGACCCAGTACTTC

d_gene: TRBD2
abundance: many
v_gene: TRBV7-3
j_gene: TRBJ2-1
CDR3aa: CASSLSGSSYNEQFF
CDR3nt: TGTGCCAGCAGCTTAAGCGGGAGCTCCTACAATGAGCAGTTCTTC

d_gene: TRBD1
abundance: many
v_gene: TRBV15
j_gene: TRBJ2-5
CDR3aa: CATSRDGQGQTQYF
CDR3nt: TGTGCCACCAGCAGAGATGGACAGGGACAGACCCAGTACTTC

d_gene: .
abundance: few
v_gene: TRBV7-8
j_gene: TRBJ2-1
CDR3aa: CASSLEDEQFF
CDR3nt: TGTGCCAGCAGCTTAGAGGATGAGCAGTTCTTC

d_gene: TRBD2
abundance: many
v_gene: TRBV5-1
j_gene: TRBJ2-1
CDR3aa: CATSGLAGVNEQFF
CDR3nt: TGCGCCACCTCGGGACTAGCGGGAGTCAATGAGCAGTTCTTC

d_gene: .
abundance: many
v_gene: TRBV7-8
j_gene: TRBJ2-1
CDR3aa: CASTEAGVSYNEQFF
CDR3nt: TGTGCCAGCACCGAAGCGGGCGTATCCTACAATGAGCAGTTCTTC

d_gene: .
abundance: many
v_gene: TRBV27
j_gene: TRBJ2-2
CDR3aa: CASSLNRDTGELFF
CDR3nt: TGTGCCAGCAGTTTAAACAGGGACACCGGGGAGCTGTTTTTT

d_gene: .
abundance: many
v_gene: TRBV12-3/TRBV12-4
j_gene: TRBJ1-3
CDR3aa: CASSRTSGNTIYF
CDR3nt: TGTGCCAGCAGTCGTACTTCTGGAAACACCATATATTTT

d_gene: TRBD1
abundance: many
v_gene: TRBV7-2
j_gene: TRBJ2-7
CDR3aa: CASSPPGQASLNEQYF
CDR3nt: TGTGCCAGCAGCCCTCCGGGACAGGCAAGTCTGAACGAGCAGTACTTC

d_gene: TRBD1
abundance: many
v_gene: TRBV5-1
j_gene: TRBJ1-1
CDR3aa: CASGAGGHTEAFF
CDR3nt: TGCGCCTCCGGGGCAGGGGGGCACACTGAAGCTTTCTTT

d_gene: TRBD1
abundance: many
v_gene: TRBV5-1
j_gene: TRBJ1-2
CDR3aa: CASSLDPDRVTSYGYTF
CDR3nt: TGCGCCAGCAGCTTGGACCCGGACAGGGTAACCTCCTATGGCTACACCTTC

d_gene: TRBD1
abundance: many
v_gene: TRBV24-1
j_gene: TRBJ2-1
CDR3aa: CATSDFGQGAYNEQFF
CDR3nt: TGTGCCACCAGTGATTTCGGACAGGGGGCTTACAATGAGCAGTTCTTC

d_gene: TRBD2
abundance: many
v_gene: TRBV4-2
j_gene: TRBJ2-1
CDR3aa: CASSLQTSGYNEQFF
CDR3nt: TGTGCCAGCAGCCTTCAGACTAGCGGGTACAATGAGCAGTTCTTC

d_gene: TRBD1
abundance: .
v_gene: TRBV28
j_gene: TRBJ1-5
CDR3aa: CASSLQQGVGNQPQHF
CDR3nt: TGTGCCAGCAGTTTACAACAGGGGGTCGGCAATCAGCCCCAGCATTTT